This passage covers 2 T cell receptor beta chains from one sample sequenced in a study of blood T cell repertoires in COVID-19. Generated by immunoSEQ multiplex PCR, the TCRdb table keeps only in-frame clones and is missing some. The sample records approximately 170,000 clones, 65% to 85% being singletons. The sample taken for sequencing was peripheral blood. Source of these receptors: a human donor with acute or convalescent COVID-19. The donor label of this sample is uncertain.

The chain employs TRBV10-2 and TRBJ2-2; 12 bases agree with TRBD2. The V and J ends lost 6 bases and 4 bases, in that order; junction bases with no gene match: 3. The CDR3 sequence is 15 residues long. Germline loops: CDR1 WSHSY, CDR2 SAAADI. CDR3 residues: CASRGLAGRTGELFF. In nucleotides, the CDR3 is TGCGCCAGCAGAGGACTAGCGGGGCGCACCGGGGAGCTGTTTTTT.

V is TRBV29-1 and J is TRBJ2-3, with D tentatively TRBD2 (6 bases). V lost 4 bases and J lost 1, with 12 bases in between. The CDR3 is 14 residues long. Germline V gene lookup returns CDR1 SQVTM and CDR2 ANQGSEA. This CDR3 reads CSVAGEEGTDTQYF. The CDR3 coding sequence is TGCAGCGTTGCGGGGGAGGAGGGCACAGATACGCAGTATTTT.